The clone carrying this T cell receptor (beta chain) was detected only a few times. Its antigen remains unidentified. V was clipped by 4 bases and J by 1 base; unmatched bases: 14. CDR3 length: 20 amino acids. Germline values: CDR1 SGHTA, CDR2 FQGTGA. The data derive from a study of CD8 T cells in ankylosing spondylitis. In making TCR beta libraries, quantitative 5'-RACE with molecular barcodes was used. TCRdb itself ran the 5' RACE reads through MiXCR, one entry per CDR3 protein. Of fewer than 250,000 distinct CDR3 sequences listed, around 18% are singletons. Study-wide results and caveats: Matched ankylosing spondylitis synovial fluid reportedly showed significant enrichment of disease-linked clones. What appeared characteristic of ankylosing spondylitis blood was a TCR beta motif of under 10 highly homologous variants.

The TCR was taken from a male donor with ankylosing spondylitis. The V and J genes are TRBV7-3 and TRBJ2-4, with 12 bases lining up with TRBD2. Material: blood, either unsorted or a sorted T cell fraction (not recorded which). CDR3: CASSYSPELAGGPAKNIQYF. CDR3 coding DNA: TGTGCCAGCAGCTACAGTCCCGAGCTAGCGGGAGGGCCGGCCAAAAACATTCAGTACTTC.